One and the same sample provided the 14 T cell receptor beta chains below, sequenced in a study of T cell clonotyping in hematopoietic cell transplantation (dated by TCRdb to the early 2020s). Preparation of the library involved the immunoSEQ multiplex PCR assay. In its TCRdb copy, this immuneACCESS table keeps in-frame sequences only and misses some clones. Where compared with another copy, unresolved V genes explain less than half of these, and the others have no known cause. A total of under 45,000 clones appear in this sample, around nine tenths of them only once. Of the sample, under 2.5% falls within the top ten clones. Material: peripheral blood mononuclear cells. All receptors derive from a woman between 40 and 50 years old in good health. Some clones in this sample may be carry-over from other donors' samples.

CDR3 residues: CASSYGRDYGYTF. In nucleotides, the CDR3 is TGTGCCAGCAGTTATGGACGGGACTATGGCTACACCTTC. The chain carries TRBV9 and TRBJ1-2, with no clear D. The V gene's germline CDR1 is SGDLS and CDR2 YYNGEE. The V end lost 5 bases, the J end lost 3 bases, and 11 bases lay between the germline ends. This CDR3 has 13 residues.

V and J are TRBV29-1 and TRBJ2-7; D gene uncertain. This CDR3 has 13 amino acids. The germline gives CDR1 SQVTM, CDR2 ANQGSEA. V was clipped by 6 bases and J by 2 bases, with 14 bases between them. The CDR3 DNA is TGCAGCGTCCGGGCTAATTGGGCCTACGAGCAGTACTTC. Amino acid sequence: CSVRANWAYEQYF.

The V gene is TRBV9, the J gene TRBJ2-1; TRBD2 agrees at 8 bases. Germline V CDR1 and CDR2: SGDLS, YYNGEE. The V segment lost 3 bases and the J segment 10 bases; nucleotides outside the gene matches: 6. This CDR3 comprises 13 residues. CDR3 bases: TGTGCCAGCAGCGGATCGATAGCGGGGGAGCAGTTCTTC. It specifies CASSGSIAGEQFF.

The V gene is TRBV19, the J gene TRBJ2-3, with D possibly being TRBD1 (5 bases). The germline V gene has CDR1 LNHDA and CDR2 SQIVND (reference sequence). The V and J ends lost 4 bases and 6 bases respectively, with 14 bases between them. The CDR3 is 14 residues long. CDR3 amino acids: CASSTGAPQDTQYF. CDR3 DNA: TGTGCCAGTAGTACTGGGGCCCCTCAGGATACGCAGTATTTT.

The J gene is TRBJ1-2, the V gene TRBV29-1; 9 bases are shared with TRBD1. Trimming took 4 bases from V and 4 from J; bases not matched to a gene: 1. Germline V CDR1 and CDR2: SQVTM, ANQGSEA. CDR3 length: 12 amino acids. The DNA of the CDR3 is TGCAGCGTTGGGACAGGGGCCTATGGCTACACCTTC. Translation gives CSVGTGAYGYTF.

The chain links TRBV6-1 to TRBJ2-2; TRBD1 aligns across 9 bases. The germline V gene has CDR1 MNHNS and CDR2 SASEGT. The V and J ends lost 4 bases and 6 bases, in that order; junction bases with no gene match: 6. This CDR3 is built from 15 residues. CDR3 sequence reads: CASSGGQGGAGELFF. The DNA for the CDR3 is TGTGCCAGCAGTGGGGGACAGGGAGGCGCCGGGGAGCTGTTTTTT.

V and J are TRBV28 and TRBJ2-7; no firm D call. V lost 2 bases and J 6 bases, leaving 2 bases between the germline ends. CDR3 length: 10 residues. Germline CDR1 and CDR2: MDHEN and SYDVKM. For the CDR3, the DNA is TGTGCCAGCAGTTTAACCGAGCAGTACTTC. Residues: CASSLTEQYF.

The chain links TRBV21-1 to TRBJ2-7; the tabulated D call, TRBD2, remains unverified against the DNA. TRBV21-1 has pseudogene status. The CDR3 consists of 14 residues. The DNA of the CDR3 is TGTGCCAGCAGCATAAGCGGCTCCGCCTACGAGCAGTACTTC. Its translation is CASSISGSAYEQYF.

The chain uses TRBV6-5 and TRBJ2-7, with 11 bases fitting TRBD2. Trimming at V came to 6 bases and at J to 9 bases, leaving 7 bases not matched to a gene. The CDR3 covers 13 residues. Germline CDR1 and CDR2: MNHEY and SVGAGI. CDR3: CASSTLAGEGQYF. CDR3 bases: TGTGCCAGCAGCACACTAGCGGGAGAAGGGCAGTACTTC.

In DNA form, the CDR3 reads TGTGCCAGCAGGGATTTCAATGAGCAGTTCTTC. Its translation is CASRDFNEQFF. The rearrangement uses TRBV6-5 and TRBJ2-1; no clear D gene. Germline loops: CDR1 MNHEY, CDR2 SVGAGI. The CDR3 has 11 residues. The ends were cut back, 6 bases at V and 6 bases at J, with 6 bases in the middle.

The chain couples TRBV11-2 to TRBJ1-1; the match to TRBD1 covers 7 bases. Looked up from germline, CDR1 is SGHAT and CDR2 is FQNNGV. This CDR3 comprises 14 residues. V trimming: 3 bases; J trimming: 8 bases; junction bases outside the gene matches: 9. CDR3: CASSFRVTGSEAFF. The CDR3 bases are TGTGCCAGCAGCTTTAGGGTGACAGGGAGCGAAGCTTTCTTT.

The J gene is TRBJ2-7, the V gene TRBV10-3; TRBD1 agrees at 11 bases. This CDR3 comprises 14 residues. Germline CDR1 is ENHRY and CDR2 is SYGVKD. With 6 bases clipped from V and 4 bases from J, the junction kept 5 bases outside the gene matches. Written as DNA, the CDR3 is TGTGCCATCAGCGGGACAGGGGGTCGTTACGAGCAGTACTTC. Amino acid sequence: CAISGTGGRYEQYF.

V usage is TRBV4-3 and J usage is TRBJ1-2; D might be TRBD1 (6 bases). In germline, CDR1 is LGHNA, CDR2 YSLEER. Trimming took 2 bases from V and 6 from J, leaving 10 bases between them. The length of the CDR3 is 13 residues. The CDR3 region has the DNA TGCGCCAGCAGCCAATTCAGGGGAGATGGCTACACCTTC. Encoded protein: CASSQFRGDGYTF.

As DNA, the CDR3 is TGCGCCAGCAGCTTGGGCCCTGCAACGGAAGAGACCCAGTACTTC. It is translated as CASSLGPATEETQYF. The chain links TRBV5-1 to TRBJ2-5; D is ambiguous. The V and J ends lost 0 bases and 3 bases respectively, with 12 bases between them. The CDR3 is 15 residues long. Germline V gives CDR1 SGHRS, CDR2 YFSETQ.